This T cell receptor beta chain appears in the sequencing data of a study of vaccination effects on CD4 cells after COVID-19. Across the whole study: Samples gathered post-vaccine arrived a median of 72 days past the second dose.

Before sequencing, viral peptide pools were used by the ViraFEST assay to expand antigen-specific CD4+ T cells. At the end of over 8 days of culture, CD4+ T cells were isolated. Each participant was administered two doses of either the BNT162b2 or the mRNA-1273 vaccine. A half-volume exchange with IL-2 medium occurred on days 3 and 7. This clone came up a few times. Its target is unknown. Measured with immunoSEQ multiplex PCR; TCRdb has only the in-frame clones, and not every one. This sample has about 81,000 clones, with around 74% found just once. Sequenced material: CD4+ T cells from PBMCs cultured with HCoV-OC43 spike peptides, taken after COVID-19 vaccination. This sample's subset: HCoV-OC43 spike overlapping peptide pool stimulation. This receptor was taken from a human donor who received a COVID-19 vaccine.

In nucleotides, the CDR3 is TGCGCCAGCAGTGAGTCGGGGAGGAACACTGAAGCTTTCTTT. It yields the protein CASSESGRNTEAFF. The rearrangement uses TRBV10-2 and TRBJ1-1; D not resolved. The CDR3 contains 14 residues. The V and J ends lost 0 bases and 1 base respectively, with 6 bases between them. Germline V lookup: CDR1 WSHSY, CDR2 SAAADI.